This T cell receptor beta chain was captured by sequencing in a study of PD-L1 blockade in urothelial cancer. The wider study: Intravenous atezolizumab, 1,200 mg every 3 weeks, was begun by patients in the mid-2010s. A median of roughly 150,000 T cells was found in the blood samples.

As for time point: peripheral blood 6 weeks after treatment start. All patients carried locally advanced or metastatic urothelial carcinoma. Profiling relied on immunoSEQ multiplex PCR, and the TCRdb table lists in-frame clones only, not all of them. The data contain some 120,000 clones, around 86% of them seen just once; the ten biggest clones take up roughly 2.3%. The CDR3 has 16 amino acids. The clonotype was recovered from a middle-aged man with urothelial cancer. Sequences were derived from PBMCs, sampled around atezolizumab (anti-PD-L1) treatment. The rearrangement joins TRBV21-1 to TRBJ2-5; TRBD2, the D gene given by the table, was not confirmed from the DNA. TRBV21-1 is an annotated pseudogene. For the CDR3, the DNA is TGTGCCAGCTTTATGCCTAGCGGCAAAACCCAAGAGACCCAGTACTTC. This sequence encodes CASFMPSGKTQETQYF.